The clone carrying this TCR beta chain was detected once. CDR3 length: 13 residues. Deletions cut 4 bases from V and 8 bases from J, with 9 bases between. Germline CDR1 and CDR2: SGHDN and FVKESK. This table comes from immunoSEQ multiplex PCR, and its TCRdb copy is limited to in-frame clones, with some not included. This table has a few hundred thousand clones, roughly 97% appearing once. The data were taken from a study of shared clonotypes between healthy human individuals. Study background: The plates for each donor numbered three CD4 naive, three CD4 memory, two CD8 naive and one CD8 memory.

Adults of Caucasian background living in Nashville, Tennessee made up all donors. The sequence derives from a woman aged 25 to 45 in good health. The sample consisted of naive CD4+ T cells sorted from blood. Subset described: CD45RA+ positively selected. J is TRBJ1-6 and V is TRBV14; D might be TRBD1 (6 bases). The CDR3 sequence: CASSPRQDSPLHF. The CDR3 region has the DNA TGTGCCAGCAGCCCGCGACAGGATTCACCCCTCCACTTT. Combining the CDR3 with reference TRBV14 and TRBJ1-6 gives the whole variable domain EAGVTQFPSHSVIEKGQTVTLRCDPISGHDNLYWYRRVMGKEIKFLLHFVKESKQDESGMPNNRFLAERTGGTYSTLKVQPAELEDSGVYFCASSPRQDSPLHFGNGTRLTVT.